This T cell receptor (beta chain) was identified during a study of CD8 T cells in Susac syndrome. The CDR3 sequence is 12 residues long. Germline V lookup: CDR1 ENHRY, CDR2 SYGVKD. V was cut by 8 bases and J by 4 bases, with 9 bases left in between. The authors reverse transcribed about 0.5 to 1 ug RNA with random hexamers. TCRdb passed the immunoSEQ multiplex PCR reads through MiXCR, listing each CDR3 protein once. The sample lists approximately 210,000 distinct CDR3 sequences, about 96% seen once, with less than 0.095% in the top ten. The material sequenced was CD4+ T cells from PBMCs. The chain couples TRBV10-3 to TRBJ1-3; no clear D. The TCR originated in a human donor with multiple sclerosis. The CDR3 loop is CAIEVGGNTIYF. CDR3 sequence (DNA): TGTGCCATCGAGGTTGGAGGAAACACCATATATTTT.